The 27 T cell receptor beta chains listed next were all sequenced from one sample in a study of Ad26.COV2.S vaccination and SARS-CoV-2 variants. Generated by immunoSEQ multiplex PCR, the TCRdb table keeps only in-frame clones and is missing some. The sample consists of about 350,000 clones, less than 90% of them appearing once. Treatment defined: approximately 18 received Ad26.COV2.S at low or high dose, single or two shots; several received placebo; per-sample allocation not given. Sample collection was performed on day 63 after the first vaccine or placebo injection. The sample was peripheral blood, taken in a trial of Ad26.COV2.S vaccine versus placebo. The receptors were sampled from a person between 18 and 65 years old who received the Ad26.COV2.S COVID-19 vaccine or a placebo.

This sequence joins TRBV18 and TRBJ1-5, with 7 bases fitting TRBD1. This CDR3 is 14 amino acids long. The J segment lost 5 bases and the V segment lost 3 bases, leaving 4 bases of the junction unmatched. From germline, CDR1 is KGHSH and CDR2 LQKENI. In DNA, the CDR3 is TGTGCCAGCTCACCGGGCAGGGGGTATCAGCCCCAGCATTTT. Encoded protein: CASSPGRGYQPQHF.

DNA of the CDR3: TGTGCCAGCAGCTCCTCGGGCCTGGGACAGGGGGCTCTCCTCTATGGCTACACCTTC. It encodes CASSSSGLGQGALLYGYTF. The chain links TRBV7-9 to TRBJ1-2; the match to TRBD1 covers 12 bases. The CDR3 consists of 19 residues. From germline, CDR1 is SEHNR and CDR2 FQNEAQ (reference sequence). V gave up 4 bases and J gave up 4 bases; unmatched junction bases: 16. Full variable domain (remainder filled in from reference TRBV7-9 and TRBJ1-2): DTGVSQNPRHKITKRGQNVTFRCDPISEHNRLYWYRQTLGQGPEFLTYFQNEAQLEKSRLLSDRFSAERPKGSFSTLEIQRTEQGDSAMYLCASSSSGLGQGALLYGYTFGSGTRLTVV.

The V call is TRBV28, the J call TRBJ2-3, with 7 positions matching TRBD1. The length of the CDR3 is 15 residues. CDR1 is MDHEN, CDR2 SYDVKM, per germline. V gave up 8 bases and J gave up 3 bases; unmatched junction bases: 11. The CDR3: CASRNRQGQTDTQYF. The CDR3 nucleotides read TGTGCCAGCCGAAACCGACAGGGACAAACAGATACGCAGTATTTT.

The chain employs TRBV12-3 or TRBV12-4 and TRBJ2-1; D is perhaps TRBD2 (5 bases). The CDR3 length is 13 residues. V was shortened by 6 bases and J by 4 bases, with 10 bases between the two germline ends. The CDR3 loop is CASRDSNYNEQFF. The CDR3 DNA follows: TGTGCCAGCAGGGACTCGAATTACAATGAGCAGTTCTTC.

This rearrangement joins TRBV11-2 to TRBJ1-5; no reliable D call. Trimming removed 1 base from V and 0 bases from J, with 4 bases in between. This CDR3 has 14 residues. CDR1 SGHAT and CDR2 FQNNGV come from the germline V gene. CDR3 sequence: CASSLGRSNQPQHF. The CDR3 bases are TGTGCCAGCAGCTTAGGCCGTAGCAATCAGCCCCAGCATTTT.

A single count supports this clone. CDR3 coding DNA: TGTGCCAGCAGTTTATTTCTCAGCAATCAGCCCCAGCATTTT. Its translation: CASSLFLSNQPQHF. J is TRBJ1-5 and V is TRBV27; D not resolved. V lost 1 base and J lost 1, with 5 bases in between. Germline CDR1 MNHEY, CDR2 SMNVEV (reference sequence). The CDR3 is 14 amino acids.

This chain links TRBV28 with TRBJ2-3, with D maybe TRBD2 (6 bases). CDR1 and CDR2 from the germline V gene are MDHEN and SYDVKM. Trimming removed 8 bases at V and 2 bases at J, with 11 bases between. The CDR3 contains 13 residues. CDR3 coding DNA: TGTGCCAGCTCCCGGGGACTCACAGATACGCAGTATTTT. Its protein product is CASSRGLTDTQYF.

CDR3 sequence reads: CASSLAGGLGKNIQYF. The CDR3, as DNA: TGCGCCAGCAGCCTAGCGGGGGGGCTGGGCAAAAACATTCAGTACTTC. The chain has TRBV5-1 and TRBJ2-4, with TRBD2 identical over 12 bases. Germline CDR1 reads SGHRS; CDR2 reads YFSETQ. The V segment lost 4 bases and the J segment 3 bases; nucleotides outside the gene matches: 5. This CDR3 region has 16 residues.

The table lists this clone with a few counts. This chain links TRBV5-4 with TRBJ1-2; 7 bases agree with TRBD1. With V trimmed by 3 bases and J by 2 bases, 1 base remained unmatched. The CDR3 totals 13 residues. Germline CDR1 reads SGHNT; CDR2 reads YYREEE (reference sequence). The CDR3 region has the DNA TGTGCCAGCAGCTCGGGACAGAACTATGGCTACACCTTC. Its protein product is CASSSGQNYGYTF.

J is TRBJ2-7 and V is TRBV6-6; unclear D gene. Per the germline V gene, CDR1 is MNHNY and CDR2 is SVGAGI (reference sequence). This CDR3 region has 12 residues. V lost 7 bases and J lost 4, with 11 bases in between. CDR3 protein: CASTLLGYEQYF. CDR3 sequence (DNA): TGTGCCAGCACCCTACTTGGGTACGAGCAGTACTTC.

The V gene is TRBV20-1, the J gene TRBJ2-5, with 9 positions matching TRBD2. Trimming cost V 3 bases and J 7 bases; bases outside gene matches: 12. CDR1 and CDR2 from the germline V gene are DFQATT and SNEGSKA (reference sequence). The CDR3 spans 15 residues. The CDR3 loop is CSASSGREGSRTQYF. The CDR3 region has the DNA TGCAGTGCTAGTTCGGGGCGGGAGGGCAGTAGGACCCAGTACTTC.

V is TRBV12-5 and J is TRBJ2-2; D is possibly TRBD1 (5 bases). Deletions cut 2 bases from V and 4 bases from J, with 11 bases between. Germline assignment: CDR1 LGHNT and CDR2 FRNRAP. The CDR3 spans 15 residues. CDR3 amino acids: CASGLSGKTTGELFF. The CDR3 bases are TGTGCTAGTGGTTTGTCAGGGAAGACCACCGGGGAGCTGTTTTTT.

The rearrangement uses TRBV9 and TRBJ2-2, with TRBD1 matching over 7 bases. V gave up 6 bases and J gave up 2 bases; unmatched junction bases: 4. Germline CDR1 is SGDLS and CDR2 is YYNGEE. The CDR3 length is 14 residues. The CDR3 bases are TGTGCCAGCAACTACAGGGGTAACACCGGGGAGCTGTTTTTT. Amino acids: CASNYRGNTGELFF.

The chain couples TRBV4-3 to TRBJ2-5; possible D gene TRBD1, 5 bases. Per germline, CDR1 LGHNA and CDR2 YSLEER. V lost 0 bases to trimming and J lost 4 bases, with 12 bases between them. The CDR3 is 15 amino acids. In nucleotides, the CDR3 is TGCGCCAGCAGCCAAGATCCAGGGTTCTCAGAGACCCAGTACTTC. Protein: CASSQDPGFSETQYF.

The chain has TRBV30 and TRBJ1-3; D is unresolved. Trimming removed 0 bases from V and 0 bases from J, with 12 bases in between. CDR1 is GTSNPN, CDR2 SVGIG, per germline (reference sequence). There are 16 residues in the CDR3. DNA for the CDR3: TGTGCCTGGAGTGTACGCAGCCCCAACTCTGGAAACACCATATATTTT. This encodes CAWSVRSPNSGNTIYF.

The V call is TRBV7-8, the J call TRBJ2-1; 9 positions match TRBD1. V trimming: 5 bases; J trimming: 7 bases; junction bases outside the gene matches: 9. CDR1 and CDR2 (germline): SGHVS, FQNEAQ. This CDR3 has 15 amino acids. As DNA, the CDR3 is TGTGCCAGCAGCCTTCGGACAGGGGTCGAGAATGAGCAGTTCTTC. It encodes CASSLRTGVENEQFF.

As DNA, the CDR3 is TGTGCCAGCGGAATAGTGGCCGTACCCAATCAGCCCCAGCATTTT. Its translation: CASGIVAVPNQPQHF. V and J are TRBV6-5 and TRBJ1-5; D remains unclear. Germline V CDR1 and CDR2: MNHEY, SVGAGI. V dropped 8 bases and J dropped 3 bases, with 17 bases sitting between them. The CDR3 loop spans 15 amino acids.

The CDR3 bases are TGTGCCAGTAGTACGGGGGAAATTAACACCGGGGAGCTGTTTTTT. Residues: CASSTGEINTGELFF. The genes are TRBV19 and TRBJ2-2, with D possibly being TRBD2 (6 bases). The V end was cut by 4 bases, the J end by 2 bases, with 11 bases between. CDR1 and CDR2 from the germline V gene are LNHDA and SQIVND (reference sequence). CDR3 length equals 15 residues.

The rearrangement joins TRBV27 to TRBJ2-2; tentative D call: TRBD2 (6 bases). The CDR3 is made up of 16 amino acids. The V gene's germline CDR1 is MNHEY and CDR2 SMNVEV (reference sequence). The ends were cut back, 1 base at V and 4 bases at J, with 13 bases in the middle. The CDR3 loop is CASSLLPGESTGELFF. CDR3 in DNA: TGTGCCAGCAGTTTATTACCGGGGGAGAGCACCGGGGAGCTGTTTTTT.

This rearrangement joins TRBV5-4 to TRBJ1-4; D is uncertain. The V gene's germline CDR1 is SGHNT and CDR2 YYREEE (reference sequence). V dropped 5 bases and J dropped 4 bases, with 9 bases sitting between them. The CDR3 sequence is 13 residues long. The DNA of the CDR3 is TGTGCCAGCAGAACACCAAATAATGAAAAACTGTTTTTT. Translating it yields CASRTPNNEKLFF.

This sequence joins TRBV5-1 and TRBJ2-5, with 9 bases lining up with TRBD1. Germline loops: CDR1 SGHRS, CDR2 YFSETQ. This CDR3 comprises 15 residues. V lost 4 bases, J lost 4 bases, and 8 bases stayed unmatched. CDR3 residues: CASSLGQGFGETQYF. CDR3 nucleotides: TGCGCCAGCAGCCTGGGACAGGGTTTCGGAGAGACCCAGTACTTC.

The chain is built from TRBV13 and TRBJ2-1, with 8 nucleotides matching TRBD1. Germline CDR1 is PRHDT and CDR2 is FYEKMQ (reference sequence). The V and J ends lost 5 bases and 4 bases, in that order; junction bases with no gene match: 10. The CDR3 has 16 amino acids. The CDR3 region is CASSPRTGIGYNEQFF. In nucleotides, the CDR3 is TGTGCCAGCAGCCCACGGACAGGGATTGGGTACAATGAGCAGTTCTTC.

The V gene is TRBV5-1, the J gene TRBJ1-2; no firm D call. CDR3 size: 12 residues. CDR1 and CDR2 (germline): SGHRS, YFSETQ. Trimming took off 4 bases at V and 4 bases at J, with 8 bases between the two ends. CDR3 protein: CASSPELYGYTF. CDR3 DNA sequence: TGCGCCAGCAGCCCGGAGCTCTATGGCTACACCTTC.

This chain connects TRBV2 to TRBJ1-5; possible D gene TRBD1, 5 bases. The germline CDR1 and CDR2 sequences are SNHLY and FYNNEI. V shed 4 bases and J shed 0 bases, with 16 bases lying between them. The CDR3 covers 17 residues. CDR3 residues: CASSADSVGYSNQPQHF. Written as DNA, the CDR3 is TGTGCCAGCAGTGCAGACAGTGTGGGGTATAGCAATCAGCCCCAGCATTTT.

This rearrangement joins TRBV9 to TRBJ2-1; TRBD2 aligns across 9 bases. The CDR3 loop spans 16 amino acids. Germline-derived CDR1 and CDR2 are SGDLS and YYNGEE. After removal of 6 bases from V and 8 bases from J, the junction contained 15 bases not matched to a gene. The CDR3 nucleotides are TGTGCCAGCACCCCCGCGGGAGGGCCAACCGGGGATGAGCAGTTCTTC. Amino acid sequence: CASTPAGGPTGDEQFF.

The chain uses TRBV9 and TRBJ2-3; D not resolved. Germline V gene sequence: CDR1 SGDLS, CDR2 YYNGEE. CDR3 length: 15 amino acids. Trimming shortened V by 1 base and J by 2 bases, and 11 bases separated the two germline ends. As DNA, the CDR3 is TGTGCCAGCAGCGTAATGAGTAGGGCCACAGATACGCAGTATTTT. Its protein is CASSVMSRATDTQYF. The whole variable domain, remainder taken from reference TRBV9 and TRBJ2-3, is DSGVTQTPKHLITATGQRVTLRCSPRSGDLSVYWYQQSLDQGLQFLIQYYNGEERAKGNILERFSAQQFPDLHSELNLSSLELGDSALYFCASSVMSRATDTQYFGPGTRLTVL.

The chain couples TRBV6-5 to TRBJ1-1; 7 nucleotides line up with TRBD1. The V and J ends lost 4 bases and 1 base, in that order; junction bases with no gene match: 9. Germline V CDR1 and CDR2: MNHEY, SVGAGI. The CDR3 spans 16 residues. The CDR3 reads CASSFFSGGPNTEAFF. The CDR3 bases are TGTGCCAGCAGTTTTTTCTCAGGGGGGCCGAACACTGAAGCTTTCTTT.